The 3 T cell receptor beta chains reported below all come from one sample, sequenced in a study of blood T cell repertoires in COVID-19. Measured with immunoSEQ multiplex PCR; TCRdb has only the in-frame clones, and not every one. Here the sample spans some 120,000 clones, about 94% being singletons. Material: peripheral blood. The receptors come from a man in his forties or fifties with COVID-19, enrolled during active disease.

The chain uses TRBV6-2 or TRBV6-3 and TRBJ2-3; unclear D gene. V gave up 0 bases and J gave up 3 bases, with 4 bases separating them. In germline, CDR1 is MNHEY, CDR2 SVGEGT. The CDR3 loop spans 13 amino acids. CDR3 region: CASSYSLTDTQYF. CDR3 in DNA: TGTGCCAGCAGTTACTCCCTTACAGATACGCAGTATTTT.

The chain combines TRBV11-2 with TRBJ1-2; D is ambiguous. The length of the CDR3 is 13 residues. V gave up 1 base and J gave up 3 bases, with 6 bases separating them. The germline gives CDR1 SGHAT, CDR2 FQNNGV. The CDR3 nucleotides read TGTGCCAGCAGCTTAGGCGAAGACTATGGCTACACCTTC. Its protein is CASSLGEDYGYTF.

The V call is TRBV5-8, the J call TRBJ2-7, with 8 bases aligning to TRBD2. From germline, CDR1 is SGHTS and CDR2 YDEGEE. The trim removed 4 bases at V and 2 bases at J, leaving 5 bases unmatched. The CDR3 contains 14 residues. CDR3 sequence (DNA): TGTGCCAGCAGCATCACTAGCGGCCCCTACGAGCAGTACTTC. Its protein is CASSITSGPYEQYF.